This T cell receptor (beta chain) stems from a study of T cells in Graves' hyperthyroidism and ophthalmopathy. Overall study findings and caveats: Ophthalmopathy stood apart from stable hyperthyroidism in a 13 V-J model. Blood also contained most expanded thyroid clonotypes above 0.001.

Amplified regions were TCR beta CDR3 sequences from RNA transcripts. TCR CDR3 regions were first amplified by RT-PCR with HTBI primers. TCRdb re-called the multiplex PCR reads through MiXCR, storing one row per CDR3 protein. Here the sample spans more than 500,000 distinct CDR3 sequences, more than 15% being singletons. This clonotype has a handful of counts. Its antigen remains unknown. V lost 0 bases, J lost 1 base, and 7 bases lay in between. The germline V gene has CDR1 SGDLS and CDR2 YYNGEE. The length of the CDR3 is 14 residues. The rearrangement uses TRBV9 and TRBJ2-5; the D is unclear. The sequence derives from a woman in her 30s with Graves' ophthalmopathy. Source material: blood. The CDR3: CASSVGAGQETQYF. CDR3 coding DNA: TGTGCCAGCAGCGTAGGGGCAGGCCAAGAGACCCAGTACTTC.